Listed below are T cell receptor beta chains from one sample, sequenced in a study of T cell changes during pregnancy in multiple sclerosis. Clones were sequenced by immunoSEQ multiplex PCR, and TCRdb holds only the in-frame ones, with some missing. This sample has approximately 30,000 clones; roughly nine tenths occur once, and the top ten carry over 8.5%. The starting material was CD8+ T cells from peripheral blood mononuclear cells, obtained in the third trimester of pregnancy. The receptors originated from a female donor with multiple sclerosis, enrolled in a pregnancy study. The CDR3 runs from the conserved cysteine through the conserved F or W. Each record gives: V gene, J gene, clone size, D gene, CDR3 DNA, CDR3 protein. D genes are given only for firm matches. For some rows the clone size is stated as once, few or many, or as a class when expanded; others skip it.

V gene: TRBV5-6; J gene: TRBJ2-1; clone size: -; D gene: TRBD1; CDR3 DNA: TGTGCCAGCAGCTTACAGGGGGATGAGCAGTTCTTC; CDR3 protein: CASSLQGDEQFF
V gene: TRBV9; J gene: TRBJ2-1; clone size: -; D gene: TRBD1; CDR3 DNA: TGTGCCAGCAGCCCAAGACAGGGCCCCTACAATGAGCAGTTCTTC; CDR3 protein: CASSPRQGPYNEQFF
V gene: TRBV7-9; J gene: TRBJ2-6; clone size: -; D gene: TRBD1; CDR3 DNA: TGTGCCAGCAGCCACCGGGACAGGGTATTCTCTGGGGCCAACGTCCTGACTTTC; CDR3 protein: CASSHRDRVFSGANVLTF
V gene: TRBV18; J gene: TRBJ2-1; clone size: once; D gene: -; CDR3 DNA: TGTGCCAGCTCACCCCTCTCGTCAGGGTGGCCCTACAATGAGCAGTTCTTC; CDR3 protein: CASSPLSSGWPYNEQFF
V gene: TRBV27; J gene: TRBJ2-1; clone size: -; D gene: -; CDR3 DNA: TGTGCCAGCAGCCGAGTACAGAATGAGCAGTTCTTC; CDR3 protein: CASSRVQNEQFF
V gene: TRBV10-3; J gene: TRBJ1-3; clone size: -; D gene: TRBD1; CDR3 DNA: TGTGCCACCTTAACAGGGGCTGGAAACACCATATATTTT; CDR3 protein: CATLTGAGNTIYF
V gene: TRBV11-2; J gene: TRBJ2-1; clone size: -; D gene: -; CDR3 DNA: TGTGCCAGCAGCTTCGTAGAAAATGAGCAGTTCTTC; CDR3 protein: CASSFVENEQFF
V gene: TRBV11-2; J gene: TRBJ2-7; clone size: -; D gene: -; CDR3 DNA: TGTGCCAGCAGCTTAGCGAGGGCTCCCTACGAGCAGTACTTC; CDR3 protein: CASSLARAPYEQYF
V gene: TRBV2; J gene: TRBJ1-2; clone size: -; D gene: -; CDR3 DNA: TGTGCCAGCAGTGGTTTGGCAGATAACTATGGCTACACCTTC; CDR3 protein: CASSGLADNYGYTF
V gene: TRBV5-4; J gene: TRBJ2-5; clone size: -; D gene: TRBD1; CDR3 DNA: TGTGCCAGCAGTGGTGGACAGGGGGCGCGGGAGACCCAGTACTTC; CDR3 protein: CASSGGQGARETQYF
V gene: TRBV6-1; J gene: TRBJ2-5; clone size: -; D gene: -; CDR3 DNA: TGTGCCAGCAGCCCGCCGGGGAACCTGCAAGAGACCCAGTACTTC; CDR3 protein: CASSPPGNLQETQYF
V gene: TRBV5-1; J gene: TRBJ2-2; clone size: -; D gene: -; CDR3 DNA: TGCGCCAGCAGCTTGCACGTCCAGGCGAACACCGGGGAGCTGTTTTTT; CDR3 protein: CASSLHVQANTGELFF
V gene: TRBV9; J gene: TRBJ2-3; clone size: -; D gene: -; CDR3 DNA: TGTGCCAGCAGTCCCCGGGGATTAGCTTCAGATACGCAGTATTTT; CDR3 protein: CASSPRGLASDTQYF
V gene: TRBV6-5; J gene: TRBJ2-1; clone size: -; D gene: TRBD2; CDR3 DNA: TGTGCCAGCAGTTCCTCCATAGCGGGGTACTACAATGAGCAGTTCTTC; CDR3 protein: CASSSSIAGYYNEQFF
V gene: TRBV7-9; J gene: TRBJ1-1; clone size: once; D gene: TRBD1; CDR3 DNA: TGTGCCAGCAGCTCGCCGACAGGGGGAGGAAACACTGAAGCTTTCTTT; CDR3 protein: CASSSPTGGGNTEAFF
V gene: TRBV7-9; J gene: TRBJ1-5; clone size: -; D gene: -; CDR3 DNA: TGTGCCAGCAGCTTAGGAGGCGGGGGCGCGGGGCAGCCCCAGCATTTT; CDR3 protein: CASSLGGGGAGQPQHF
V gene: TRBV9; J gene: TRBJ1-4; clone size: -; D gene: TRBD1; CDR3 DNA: TGTGCCAGCAGCGTAGGGACAGGACTTAATGAAAAACTGTTTTTT; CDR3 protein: CASSVGTGLNEKLFF
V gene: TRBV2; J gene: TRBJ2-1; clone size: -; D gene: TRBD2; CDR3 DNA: TGTGCCAGCAGTGAGTGGGAGGGGAGGGATGAGCAGTTCTTC; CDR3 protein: CASSEWEGRDEQFF
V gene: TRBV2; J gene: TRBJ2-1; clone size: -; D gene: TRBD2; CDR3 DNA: TGTGCCAGCGGGGGGACTAGCGGGCTGGAAATCATCGATGAGCAGTTCTTC; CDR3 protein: CASGGTSGLEIIDEQFF
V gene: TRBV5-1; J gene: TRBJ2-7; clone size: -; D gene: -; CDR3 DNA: TGCGCCAGCAGCTTGGGGTCTGTACCTAACGAGCAGTACTTC; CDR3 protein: CASSLGSVPNEQYF
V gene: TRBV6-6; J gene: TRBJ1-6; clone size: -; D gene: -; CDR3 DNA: TGTGCCAGCAGTTACTCGAGTCCACCCCTCCACTTT; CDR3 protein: CASSYSSPPLHF
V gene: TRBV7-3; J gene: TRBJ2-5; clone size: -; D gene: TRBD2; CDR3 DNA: TGTGCCAGCAGCTTAGAGGGTAGCGGGTTCTTGGGAGAGACCCAGTACTTC; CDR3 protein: CASSLEGSGFLGETQYF
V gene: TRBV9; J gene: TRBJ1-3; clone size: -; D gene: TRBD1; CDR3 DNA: TGTGCCAGCAGCGGAGCAGGGGGCTCTGGAAACACCATATATTTT; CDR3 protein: CASSGAGGSGNTIYF
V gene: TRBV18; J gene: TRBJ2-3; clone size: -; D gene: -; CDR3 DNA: TGTGCCAGCTCACCCTTTAGCACAGATACGCAGTATTTT; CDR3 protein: CASSPFSTDTQYF
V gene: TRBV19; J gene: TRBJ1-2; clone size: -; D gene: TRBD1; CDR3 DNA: TGTGCCAGTAGAGGGACAGCCTTCTATGGCTACACCTTC; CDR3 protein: CASRGTAFYGYTF
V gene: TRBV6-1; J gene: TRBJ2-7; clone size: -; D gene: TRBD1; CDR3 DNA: TGTGCCAGCAGTGAAGCCGCAGGGGGCAGTTACGAGCAGTACTTC; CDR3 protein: CASSEAAGGSYEQYF
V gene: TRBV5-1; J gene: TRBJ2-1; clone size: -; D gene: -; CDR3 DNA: TGCGCCAGCAGCTTGACGGGAATCGGTGAGCAGTTCTTC; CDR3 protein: CASSLTGIGEQFF
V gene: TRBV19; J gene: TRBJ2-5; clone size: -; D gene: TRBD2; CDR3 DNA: TGTGCCAGTAGTCCCGGTAGCGGGTACCAAGAGACCCAGTACTTC; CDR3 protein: CASSPGSGYQETQYF
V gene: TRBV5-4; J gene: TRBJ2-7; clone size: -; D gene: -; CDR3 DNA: TGTGCCAGCAGCTTGGCCACGTCCTACGAGCAGTACTTC; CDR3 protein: CASSLATSYEQYF
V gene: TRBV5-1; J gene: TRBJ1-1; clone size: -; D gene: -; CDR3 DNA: TGCGCCAGCAGCACACGGGGAGAGAACACTGAAGCTTTCTTT; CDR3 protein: CASSTRGENTEAFF
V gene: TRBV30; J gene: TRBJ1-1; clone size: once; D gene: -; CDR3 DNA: TGTGCCTGGCGACAGATTGAAGCTTTCTTT; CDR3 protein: CAWRQIEAFF